The source of this T cell receptor beta chain is a study of T cell responses to AZD1222 COVID-19 vaccine. The CDR3 runs 15 residues. Germline values: CDR1 SQVTM, CDR2 ANQGSEA. The germline V and J ends were trimmed by 0 bases and 2 bases, with 14 bases remaining between them. Measured with immunoSEQ multiplex PCR; TCRdb has only the in-frame clones, and not every one. The data contain tens of thousands of clones, around 87% of them singletons. The sample here was peripheral blood, taken 28 days after the second AZD1222 dose. This chain joins TRBV29-1 and TRBJ2-7; D may be TRBD1 (5 bases). The sequence was obtained from an adult who received the AZD1222 COVID-19 vaccine. The CDR3 protein is CSVEDPRTDTYEQYF. CDR3 nucleotide sequence: TGCAGCGTTGAAGATCCTCGGACGGACACCTACGAGCAGTACTTC.